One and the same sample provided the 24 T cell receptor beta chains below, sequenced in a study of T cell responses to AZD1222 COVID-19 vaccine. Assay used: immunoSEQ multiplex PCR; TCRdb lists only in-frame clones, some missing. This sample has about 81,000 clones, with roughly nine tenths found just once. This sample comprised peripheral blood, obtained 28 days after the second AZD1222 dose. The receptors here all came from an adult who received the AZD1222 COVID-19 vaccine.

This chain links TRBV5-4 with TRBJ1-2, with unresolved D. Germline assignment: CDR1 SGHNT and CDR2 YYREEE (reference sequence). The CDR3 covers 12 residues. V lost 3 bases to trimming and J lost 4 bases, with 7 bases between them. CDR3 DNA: TGTGCCAGCAGCTCGGACGGCTATGGCTACACCTTC. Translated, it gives CASSSDGYGYTF.

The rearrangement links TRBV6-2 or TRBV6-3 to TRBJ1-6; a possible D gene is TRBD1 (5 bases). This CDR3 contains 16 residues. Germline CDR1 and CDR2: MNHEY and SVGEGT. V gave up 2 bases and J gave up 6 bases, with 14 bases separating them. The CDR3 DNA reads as TGTGCCAGCAGTTACGGCGGGACGCGTATTAATTCACCCCTCCACTTT. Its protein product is CASSYGGTRINSPLHF.

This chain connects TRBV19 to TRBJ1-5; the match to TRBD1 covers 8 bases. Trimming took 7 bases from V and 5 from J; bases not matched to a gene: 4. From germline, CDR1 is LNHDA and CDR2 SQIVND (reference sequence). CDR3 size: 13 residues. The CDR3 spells CASKTGADQPQHF. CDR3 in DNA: TGTGCCAGTAAGACAGGGGCAGATCAGCCCCAGCATTTT. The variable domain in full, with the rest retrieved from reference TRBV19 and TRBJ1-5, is DGGITQSPKYLFRKEGQNVTLSCEQNLNHDAMYWYRQDPGQGLRLIYYSQIVNDFQKGDIAEGYSVSREKKESFPLTVTSAQKNPTAFYLCASKTGADQPQHFGDGTRLSIL.

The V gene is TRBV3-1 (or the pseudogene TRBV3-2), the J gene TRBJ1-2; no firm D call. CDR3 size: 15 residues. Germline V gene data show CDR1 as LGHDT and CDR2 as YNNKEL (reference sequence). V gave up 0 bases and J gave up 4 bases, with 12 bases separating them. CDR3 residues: CASSQDLRSFYGYTF. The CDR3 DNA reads TGTGCCAGCAGCCAAGATCTCCGGTCGTTCTATGGCTACACCTTC.

CDR3 region: CASSPIPGDEKLFF. In DNA, the CDR3 is TGTGCCAGCTCACCAATTCCGGGGGATGAAAAACTGTTTTTT. The chain joins TRBV18 to TRBJ1-4; possibly TRBD1 for D (5 bases). Trimming removed 2 bases from V and 6 bases from J, with 10 bases in between. Germline CDR1 is KGHSH and CDR2 is LQKENI. The CDR3 runs to 14 residues.

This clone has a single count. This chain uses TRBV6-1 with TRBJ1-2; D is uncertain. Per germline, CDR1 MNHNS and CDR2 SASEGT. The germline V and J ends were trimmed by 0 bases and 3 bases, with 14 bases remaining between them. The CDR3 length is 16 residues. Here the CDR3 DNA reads TGTGCCAGCAGTGAAGCAGGCAGTCGCTCCTACTATGGCTACACCTTC. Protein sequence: CASSEAGSRSYYGYTF.

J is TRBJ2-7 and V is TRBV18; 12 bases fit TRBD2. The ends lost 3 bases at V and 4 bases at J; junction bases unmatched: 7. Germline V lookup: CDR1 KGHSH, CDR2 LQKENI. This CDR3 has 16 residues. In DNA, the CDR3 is TGTGCCAGCTCACCCACCCAGACTAGCGGGGGATACGAGCAGTACTTC. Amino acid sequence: CASSPTQTSGGYEQYF.

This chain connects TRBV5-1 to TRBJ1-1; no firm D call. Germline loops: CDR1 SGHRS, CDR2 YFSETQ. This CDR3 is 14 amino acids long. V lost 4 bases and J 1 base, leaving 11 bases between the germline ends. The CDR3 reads CASSVNGRNTEAFF. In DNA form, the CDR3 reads TGCGCCAGCAGCGTTAATGGACGGAACACTGAAGCTTTCTTT.

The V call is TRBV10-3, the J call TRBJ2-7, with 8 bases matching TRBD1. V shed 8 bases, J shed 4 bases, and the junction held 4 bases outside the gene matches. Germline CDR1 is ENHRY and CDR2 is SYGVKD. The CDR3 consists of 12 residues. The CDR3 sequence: CAIRQGKYEQYF. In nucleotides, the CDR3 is TGTGCCATCCGACAGGGGAAATACGAGCAGTACTTC.

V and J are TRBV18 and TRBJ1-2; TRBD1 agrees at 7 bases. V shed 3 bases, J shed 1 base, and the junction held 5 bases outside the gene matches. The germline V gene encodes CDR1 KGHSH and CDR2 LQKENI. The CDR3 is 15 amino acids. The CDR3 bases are TGTGCCAGCTCACCCACCCGGGACAGTAACTATGGCTACACCTTC. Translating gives CASSPTRDSNYGYTF.

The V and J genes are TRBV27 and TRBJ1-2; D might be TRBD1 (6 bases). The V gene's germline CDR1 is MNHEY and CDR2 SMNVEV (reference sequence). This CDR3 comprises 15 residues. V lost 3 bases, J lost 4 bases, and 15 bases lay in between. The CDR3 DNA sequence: TGTGCCAGCAGTTTCTCGCAGGGACAACCCTATGGCTACACCTTC. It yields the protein CASSFSQGQPYGYTF.

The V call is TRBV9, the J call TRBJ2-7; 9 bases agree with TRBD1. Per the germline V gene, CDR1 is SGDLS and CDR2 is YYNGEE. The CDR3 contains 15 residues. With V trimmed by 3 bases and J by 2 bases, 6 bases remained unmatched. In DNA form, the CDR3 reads TGTGCCAGCAGCGATGGGACAGGGCAGACCTACGAGCAGTACTTC. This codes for CASSDGTGQTYEQYF. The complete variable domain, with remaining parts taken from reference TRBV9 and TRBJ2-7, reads DSGVTQTPKHLITATGQRVTLRCSPRSGDLSVYWYQQSLDQGLQFLIQYYNGEERAKGNILERFSAQQFPDLHSELNLSSLELGDSALYFCASSDGTGQTYEQYFGPGTRLTVT.

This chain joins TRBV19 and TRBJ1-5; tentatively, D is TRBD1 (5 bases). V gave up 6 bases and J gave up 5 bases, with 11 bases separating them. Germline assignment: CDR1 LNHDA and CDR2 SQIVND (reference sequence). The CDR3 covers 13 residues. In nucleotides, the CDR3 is TGTGCCAGTAGGACTAGGGGATATCAGCCCCAGCATTTT. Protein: CASRTRGYQPQHF.

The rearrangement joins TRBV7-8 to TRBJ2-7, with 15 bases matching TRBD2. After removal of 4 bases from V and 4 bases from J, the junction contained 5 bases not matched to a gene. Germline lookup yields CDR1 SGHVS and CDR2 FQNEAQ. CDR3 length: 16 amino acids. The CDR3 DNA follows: TGTGCCAGCAGCTGGACTAGCGGGGGGGCTTTATACGAGCAGTACTTC. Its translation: CASSWTSGGALYEQYF.

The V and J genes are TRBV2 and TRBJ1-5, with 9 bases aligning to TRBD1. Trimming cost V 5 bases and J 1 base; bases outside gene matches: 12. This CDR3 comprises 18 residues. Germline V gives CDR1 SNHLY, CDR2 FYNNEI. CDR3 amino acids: CASSLYLQGAQSNQPQHF. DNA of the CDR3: TGTGCCAGCAGTCTATACCTACAGGGGGCGCAAAGCAATCAGCCCCAGCATTTT.

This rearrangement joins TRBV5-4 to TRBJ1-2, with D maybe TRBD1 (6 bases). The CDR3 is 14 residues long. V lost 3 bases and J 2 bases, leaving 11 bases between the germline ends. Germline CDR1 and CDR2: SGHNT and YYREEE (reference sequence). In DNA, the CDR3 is TGTGCCAGCAGCTCGACAGGTGGGAACTATGGCTACACCTTC. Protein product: CASSSTGGNYGYTF.

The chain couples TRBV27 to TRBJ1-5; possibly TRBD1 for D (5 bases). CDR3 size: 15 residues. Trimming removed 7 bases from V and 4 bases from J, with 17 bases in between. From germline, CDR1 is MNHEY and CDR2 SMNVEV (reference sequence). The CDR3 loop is CASIAEVRDNQPQHF. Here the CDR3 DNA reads TGTGCCAGCATTGCCGAGGTCAGGGATAATCAGCCCCAGCATTTT.

CDR3 protein: CASSLTGQAGYTF. For the CDR3, the DNA is TGTGCCAGCAGCTTAACGGGCCAGGCTGGCTACACCTTC. V is TRBV7-3 and J is TRBJ1-2; D is unclear. Germline V gives CDR1 SGHTA, CDR2 FQGTGA. There are 13 residues in the CDR3. V lost 0 bases and J 7 bases, leaving 9 bases between the germline ends.

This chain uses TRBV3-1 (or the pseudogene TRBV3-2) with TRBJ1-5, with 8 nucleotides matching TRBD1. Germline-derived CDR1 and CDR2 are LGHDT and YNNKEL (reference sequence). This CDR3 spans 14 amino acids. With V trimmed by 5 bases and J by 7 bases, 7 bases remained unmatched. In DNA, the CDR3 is TGTGCCAGCAGCTCCCGGACAGGGAGGCAGCCCCAGCATTTT. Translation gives CASSSRTGRQPQHF.

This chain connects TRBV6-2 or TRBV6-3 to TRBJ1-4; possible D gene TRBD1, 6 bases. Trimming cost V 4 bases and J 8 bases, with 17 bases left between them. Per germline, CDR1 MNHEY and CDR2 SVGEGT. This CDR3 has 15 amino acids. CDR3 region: CASSLTGTLREKLFF. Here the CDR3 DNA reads TGTGCCAGCAGTTTAACAGGGACGCTTCGGGAAAAACTGTTTTTT.

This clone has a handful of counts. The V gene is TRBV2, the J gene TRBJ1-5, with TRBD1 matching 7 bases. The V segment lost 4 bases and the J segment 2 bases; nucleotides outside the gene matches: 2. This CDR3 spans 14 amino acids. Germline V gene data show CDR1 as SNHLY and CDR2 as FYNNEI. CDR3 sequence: CASSGDRGNQPQHF. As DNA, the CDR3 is TGTGCCAGCAGTGGAGACAGGGGCAATCAGCCCCAGCATTTT.

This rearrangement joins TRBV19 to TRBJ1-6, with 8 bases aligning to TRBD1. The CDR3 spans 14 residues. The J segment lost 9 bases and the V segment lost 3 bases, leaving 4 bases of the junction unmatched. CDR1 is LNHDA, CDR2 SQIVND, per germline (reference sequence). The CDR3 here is CASSIQGASSPLHF. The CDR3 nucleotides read TGTGCCAGTAGTATTCAGGGGGCGAGTTCACCCCTCCACTTT.

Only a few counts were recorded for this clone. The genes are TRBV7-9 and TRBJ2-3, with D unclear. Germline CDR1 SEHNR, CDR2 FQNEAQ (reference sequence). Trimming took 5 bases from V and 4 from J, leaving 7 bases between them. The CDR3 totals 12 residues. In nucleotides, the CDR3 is TGTGCCAGCAGCCCCGCGCCAGATACGCAGTATTTT. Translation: CASSPAPDTQYF.

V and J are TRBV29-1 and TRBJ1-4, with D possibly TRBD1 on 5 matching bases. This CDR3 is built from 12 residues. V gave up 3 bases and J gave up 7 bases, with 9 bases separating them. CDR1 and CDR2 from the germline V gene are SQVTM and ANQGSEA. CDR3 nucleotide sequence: TGCAGCGTTGATCAGGGAGGTGAAAAACTGTTTTTT. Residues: CSVDQGGEKLFF.